A selection of T cell receptor beta chains follows, all from one sample in a study of T cells in Graves' hyperthyroidism and ophthalmopathy. TCRdb independently ran MiXCR on the multiplex PCR reads; one entry per CDR3 protein. The data show more than 350,000 distinct CDR3 sequences, just under 15% seen once. Sequencing was done on a sample of blood. Source of these receptors: a woman aged 25 to 39 with Graves' hyperthyroidism. The CDR3 runs from the conserved cysteine through the conserved F or W. Each record gives: clone size, V gene, D gene, J gene, CDR3 DNA, CDR3 protein. The D gene is left open where the match is weak. Part of the rows lack a size; the others show once, few, many or a class for expanded clones.

size: once; V: TRBV19; D: .; J: TRBJ2-1; DNA: TGTGCCAGTAGTATAGGGTACGGGCAAGGCAATGAGCAGTTCTTC; CDR3: CASSIGYGQGNEQFF
size: many; V: TRBV11-2; D: .; J: TRBJ2-4; DNA: TGTGCCAGCAGCTTAACCCCGTGGAACATTCAGTACTTC; CDR3: CASSLTPWNIQYF
size: many; V: TRBV10-3; D: TRBD2; J: TRBJ2-3; DNA: TGTGCCATCAGTGCCGGACTAGCGGGAGAAGGAGATACGCAGTATTTT; CDR3: CAISAGLAGEGDTQYF
size: .; V: TRBV10-2; D: .; J: TRBJ2-7; DNA: TGCGCCAGCAGTGAGTCGATGGTCTACGAGCAGTACTTC; CDR3: CASSESMVYEQYF
size: few; V: TRBV27; D: .; J: TRBJ2-5; DNA: TGTGCCAGCAGCAAAGGACTACCCGCGGAGACCCAGTACTTC; CDR3: CASSKGLPAETQYF
size: many; V: TRBV7-3; D: .; J: TRBJ1-1; DNA: TGTGCCAGCAGCTTGATGGCAACCAACACTGAAGCTTTCTTT; CDR3: CASSLMATNTEAFF
size: few; V: TRBV27; D: .; J: TRBJ1-6; DNA: TGTGCCAGCAGTTTAGGACAACCAAATTCACCCCTCCACTTT; CDR3: CASSLGQPNSPLHF
size: few; V: TRBV20-1; D: .; J: TRBJ2-7; DNA: TGCAGTGCCGAATGGGGGGGCGACGAGCAGTACTTC; CDR3: CSAEWGGDEQYF
size: many; V: TRBV20-1; D: TRBD1; J: TRBJ1-2; DNA: TGCAGTGCTAGGGGACAGGGGTCTGGCTACACCTTC; CDR3: CSARGQGSGYTF
size: many; V: TRBV18; D: .; J: TRBJ1-1; DNA: TGTGCCAGCTCACCACCGGGGACGATTGAAGCTTTCTTT; CDR3: CASSPPGTIEAFF
size: .; V: TRBV28; D: .; J: TRBJ1-1; DNA: TGTGCCAGCAGTTTGGAGGTGTTTGGTGAAGCTTTCTTT; CDR3: CASSLEVFGEAFF
size: many; V: TRBV28; D: .; J: TRBJ2-7; DNA: TGTGCCAGCAGTTTTCAGAGGATTCTGGGGAGCTACGAGCAGTACTTC; CDR3: CASSFQRILGSYEQYF
size: few; V: TRBV29-1; D: .; J: TRBJ1-4; DNA: TGCAGCGTTGAAGATCGGCTTGGAAAAAATGAAAAACTGTTTTTT; CDR3: CSVEDRLGKNEKLFF
size: once; V: TRBV19; D: .; J: TRBJ2-7; DNA: TGTGCCAGTAGTAATACAGGACCCTACGAGCAGTACTTC; CDR3: CASSNTGPYEQYF
size: many; V: TRBV10-3; D: TRBD1; J: TRBJ2-3; DNA: TGTGCCATCAGGCGGGACAGGGACCTCACAGATACGCAGTATTTT; CDR3: CAIRRDRDLTDTQYF
size: many; V: TRBV7-8; D: .; J: TRBJ2-1; DNA: TGTGCCAGCAGCTTACGTGAGACAAGCAGCAATGAGCAGTTCTTC; CDR3: CASSLRETSSNEQFF
size: many; V: TRBV5-5; D: .; J: TRBJ2-7; DNA: TGTGCCAGCAGCTCCTCCTCCTCCTACGAGCAGTACTTC; CDR3: CASSSSSSYEQYF
size: many; V: TRBV5-1; D: .; J: TRBJ2-2; DNA: TGCGCCAGCAGCTTGGATGAGGAGACCGGGGAGCTGTTTTTT; CDR3: CASSLDEETGELFF
size: few; V: TRBV5-1; D: TRBD1; J: TRBJ1-1; DNA: TGCGCCAGCCGGGACAGGGGGATGAACACTGAAGCTTTCTTT; CDR3: CASRDRGMNTEAFF
size: few; V: TRBV29-1; D: .; J: TRBJ2-5; DNA: TGCAGCGTTGAAGGCGCGGGCAAGCAAGAGACCCAGTACTTC; CDR3: CSVEGAGKQETQYF
size: .; V: TRBV15; D: TRBD1; J: TRBJ1-2; DNA: TGTGCCACCAGCAGGGGACAGGGGAGGATCTATGGCTACACCTTC; CDR3: CATSRGQGRIYGYTF
size: many; V: TRBV20-1; D: .; J: TRBJ2-7; DNA: TGCAGTGCTAGACCTTTGATCGAGCAGTACTTC; CDR3: CSARPLIEQYF
size: many; V: TRBV6-1; D: .; J: TRBJ2-7; DNA: TGTGCCAGCAGTGAAGCGGGGCAGACTGGAGACTACGAGCAGTACTTC; CDR3: CASSEAGQTGDYEQYF
size: .; V: TRBV7-7; D: TRBD1; J: TRBJ2-5; DNA: TGTGCTAGCAGCACCGGGACAGGGGGGGAGACCCAGTACTTC; CDR3: CASSTGTGGETQYF
size: many; V: TRBV7-2; D: .; J: TRBJ2-7; DNA: TGTGCCAGCAGCTTATGGGCGGGGCCTAGGTACGAGCAGTACTTC; CDR3: CASSLWAGPRYEQYF
size: .; V: TRBV28; D: TRBD2; J: TRBJ2-7; DNA: TGTGCCAGCAGTACTGGACTAGCGGGCATTAGGGAGCAGTACTTC; CDR3: CASSTGLAGIREQYF
size: many; V: TRBV18; D: TRBD2; J: TRBJ2-7; DNA: TGTGCCAGCTCACCTGTTGGGACTAGCGGGAGCGAGCAGTACTTC; CDR3: CASSPVGTSGSEQYF
size: .; V: TRBV24-1; D: TRBD2; J: TRBJ2-2; DNA: TGTGCCACCAGTGATTTTTCCCTAGCGGGAGGGCGAACCGGGGAGCTGTTTTTT; CDR3: CATSDFSLAGGRTGELFF